A single sample gave rise to the 8 T cell receptor beta chains below, sequenced in a study of shared clonotypes between healthy human individuals (dated by TCRdb to about 2020). CD8 naive samples were obtained by positive selection for CCR7 among CD45RO-negative cells, yielding a CD45RA+CCR7+ population from which TemRA cells were excluded. The method behind the library was the immunoSEQ multiplex PCR assay. TCRdb carries this immuneACCESS record with in-frame sequences only. Its versions omit some clonotypes, under half of them owing to an unresolved V gene in the studies checked, with the rest unexplained. The sample table shows around 2,000,000 clones, and about 93% are seen once. In total, the top ten clones hold approximately 1.7% of the sample. Material: naive CD8+ T cells from PBMCs. The sample's cell subset or site label is to be understood as: CD45RA+CCR7+. Source of these receptors: a man aged 18-30 years in good health. Some clones in this sample may be carry-over from other donors' samples.

This clone was observed once. This sequence joins TRBV5-4 and TRBJ2-3; 8 bases align to TRBD2. The CDR3 totals 15 residues. The V gene's germline CDR1 is SGHNT and CDR2 YYREEE (reference sequence). Trimming cost V 3 bases and J 3 bases; bases outside gene matches: 6. The CDR3 spells CASSWKREKTDTQYF. In nucleotides, the CDR3 is TGTGCCAGCAGCTGGAAGCGGGAGAAAACAGATACGCAGTATTTT.

This sequence joins TRBV7-9 and TRBJ1-5, with 10 bases lining up with TRBD1. The CDR3 has 14 amino acids. V lost 4 bases to trimming and J lost 5 bases; unmatched junction nucleotides: 2. Germline V gene data show CDR1 as SEHNR and CDR2 as FQNEAQ (reference sequence). The DNA for the CDR3 is TGTGCCAGCAGCTGGGACAGGGGAGATCAGCCCCAGCATTTT. It codes for CASSWDRGDQPQHF.

V usage is TRBV19 and J usage is TRBJ2-3, with D perhaps given as TRBD1 or TRBD2 (5 bases each). The length of the CDR3 is 16 residues. The germline V and J ends were trimmed by 6 bases and 2 bases, with 18 bases remaining between them. The germline CDR1 and CDR2 sequences are LNHDA and SQIVND (reference sequence). The CDR3 sequence is CASRSRVRGDTDTQYF. The CDR3 DNA follows: TGTGCCAGTAGAAGTCGGGTGAGAGGGGACACAGATACGCAGTATTTT.

With regard to this clone: Other DNA sequences of this sample code for an identical CDR3. This chain links TRBV29-1 with TRBJ2-7; D is possibly TRBD2 (5 bases). Between the trimmed V and J ends, which lost 7 bases and 0 bases, there was a span of 13 bases. CDR1 is SQVTM, CDR2 ANQGSEA, per germline. The CDR3 consists of 13 residues. The CDR3 loop is CSGLGGSSYEQYF. As DNA, the CDR3 is TGCAGCGGACTCGGTGGGAGCTCCTACGAGCAGTACTTC.

This clone was seen a single time. V is TRBV27 and J is TRBJ1-6; weak D call: TRBD1 (6 bases). The ends were cut back, 5 bases at V and 10 bases at J, with 15 bases in the middle. This CDR3 comprises 14 residues. CDR1 and CDR2 (germline): MNHEY, SMNVEV (reference sequence). CDR3 loop: CASSPLQGESPLHF. The CDR3 region has the DNA TGTGCCAGCAGTCCCCTACAGGGTGAATCACCCCTCCACTTT.

V usage is TRBV6-6 and J usage is TRBJ2-5; 9 bases map to TRBD2. CDR1 and CDR2 from the germline V gene are MNHNY and SVGAGI (reference sequence). V was clipped by 6 bases and J by 4 bases; unmatched bases: 6. This CDR3 spans 14 amino acids. CDR3 in amino acids: CASRIAGAGETQYF. CDR3 DNA: TGTGCCAGCAGAATAGCGGGAGCTGGAGAGACCCAGTACTTC.

The J gene is TRBJ2-3, the V gene TRBV27; 10 bases align to TRBD2. The CDR3 consists of 15 residues. Germline V gives CDR1 MNHEY, CDR2 SMNVEV (reference sequence). The V and J ends lost 7 bases and 4 bases, in that order; junction bases with no gene match: 8. The DNA for the CDR3 is TGTGCCAGCACCAAGCTAGCGGGAGCTGCAGATACGCAGTATTTT. It translates to CASTKLAGAADTQYF.

The chain combines TRBV4-3 with TRBJ2-5, with 7 bases aligning to TRBD1. CDR3 length: 16 amino acids. With 0 bases clipped from V and 2 bases from J, the junction kept 6 bases outside the gene matches. Germline-derived CDR1 and CDR2 are LGHNA and YSLEER. The CDR3 DNA reads TGCGCCAGCAGCCAAGAGGACAGGTTGAGACAAGAGACCCAGTACTTC. It is translated as CASSQEDRLRQETQYF.